The clone carrying this T cell receptor beta chain was observed a few times. Trimming cost V 6 bases and J 8 bases; bases outside gene matches: 9. The CDR3 totals 14 residues. In germline, CDR1 is DFQATT, CDR2 SNEGSKA (reference sequence). These data come from a study of T-cell reconstitution after alpha-beta-depleted transplantation in children. The TCRbeta library was prepared with unique molecular identifiers. TCRdb passed the PCR reads through MiXCR, listing each CDR3 protein once. The sample consists of fewer than 150,000 distinct CDR3 sequences, 20% to 25% of them appearing once. This specimen was PBMCs, mostly from graft donor cells, taken 180 days after TCRalphabeta/CD19-depleted stem cell transplant. The chain has TRBV20-1 and TRBJ2-3; 12 bases align to TRBD2. This receptor was taken from a male patient under 10 years old who had a stem cell transplant for chronic granulomatous disease, so the T cells may come from the graft donor. The CDR3 protein is CSAPRLAGAFTQYF. The CDR3 DNA sequence: TGCAGTGCCCCCCGACTAGCGGGAGCATTTACGCAGTATTTT.